This T cell receptor (beta chain) derives from a study of blood T cell repertoires in COVID-19. Original analysis: From reference gene primer amplification, estimates of nucleated cell counts were derived. The repertoire was sequenced with immunoSEQ multiplex PCR; TCRdb's copy has only in-frame clones and lacks some. From that table come the V and J calls and clone size; the DNA was used to work out D and trimming. This sample yields approximately 150,000 clones, of which around 90% are seen a single time; roughly a sixth belongs to the top ten. The CDR3 sequence is 14 residues long. Germline lookup yields CDR1 SGDLS and CDR2 YYNGEE. V lost 0 bases, J lost 5 bases, and 11 bases lay in between.

This sequence originates from a man between 60 and 75 years old with active or convalescent COVID-19. Sequenced input: peripheral blood. The chain is built from TRBV9 and TRBJ1-1; maybe TRBD1 (5 bases). For the CDR3, the DNA is TGTGCCAGCAGCGTAGGAGGAAAGGGGACTGAAGCTTTCTTT. The encoded protein is CASSVGGKGTEAFF.